The 18 T cell receptor beta chains presented below share a single source sample, sequenced in a study of blood T cell repertoires in COVID-19. Some clones are missing from TCRdb's copy, which holds only in-frame ones; the method was immunoSEQ multiplex PCR. This sample has hundreds of thousands of clones, with around nine tenths found just once. The specimen sequenced was PBMCs or T cells enriched from blood (not recorded which). All receptors come from a woman in her 30s who had recovered from COVID-19.

With respect to this clone: An end of the junction differs from the germline gene, which may be a read error. The genes are TRBV7-9 and TRBJ2-1, with D perhaps TRBD2 (5 bases). The germline CDR1 and CDR2 sequences are SEHNR and FQNEAQ (reference sequence). The CDR3 is 17 residues long. CDR3 nucleotides: TGTGCCAGCAGCCTAGCCCCGACTCCTACACGGGGCAATGAGCAGTTCTTC. This sequence encodes CASSLAPTPTRGNEQFF. The whole variable domain, remainder taken from reference TRBV7-9 and TRBJ2-1, is DTGVSQNPRHKITKRGQNVTFRCDPISEHNRLYWYRQTLGQGPEFLTYFQNEAQLEKSRLLSDRFSAERPKGSFSTLEIQRTEQGDSAMYLCASSLAPTPTRGNEQFFGPGTRLTVL.

Here the CDR3 reads CASSLLAGMPQETQYF. CDR3 bases: TGTGCCAGCAGCTTACTAGCGGGAATGCCCCAAGAGACCCAGTACTTC. V gene TRBV11-2 combines with J gene TRBJ2-5, with 9 bases matching TRBD2. Germline V gene lookup returns CDR1 SGHAT and CDR2 FQNNGV. The CDR3 spans 16 residues. V lost 2 bases and J lost 1; bases outside the gene matches: 5.

On this clone itself: One junction end disagrees with the germline gene, perhaps due to a read error. V usage is TRBV9 and J usage is TRBJ2-1; a weak D match, TRBD2 (5 bases). CDR3 length: 16 amino acids. The germline V gene has CDR1 SGDLS and CDR2 YYNGEE. CDR3 loop: CAGSVVGRGSYNEQFF. The CDR3 coding sequence is TGTGCCGGCAGCGTAGTAGGACGGGGCTCCTACAATGAGCAGTTCTTC.

A single count supports this clone. J is TRBJ2-7 and V is TRBV4-3; the match to TRBD2 covers 7 bases. The CDR3 totals 15 residues. Trimming at V came to 0 bases and at J to 7 bases, leaving 9 bases not matched to a gene. Looked up from germline, CDR1 is LGHNA and CDR2 is YSLEER. The CDR3 spells CASSQELAGVGEQYF. The CDR3 DNA reads TGCGCCAGCAGCCAAGAGCTGGCGGGAGTGGGAGAGCAGTACTTC.

The chain employs TRBV7-2 and TRBJ2-7; D may be TRBD2 (6 bases). V lost 1 base and J 3 bases, leaving 10 bases between the germline ends. The CDR3 sequence is 14 residues long. Germline-derived CDR1 and CDR2 are SGHTA and FQGNSA. The CDR3 bases are TGTGCCAGCAGCTTAGACGGCGGGAACTACGAGCAGTACTTC. Translating it yields CASSLDGGNYEQYF.

The chain is built from TRBV6-4 and TRBJ1-1; 11 nucleotides align to TRBD1. The CDR3 covers 18 residues. Germline V gene lookup returns CDR1 MRHNA and CDR2 SNTAGT. V lost 0 bases, J lost 5 bases, and 11 bases stayed unmatched. CDR3 loop: CASSDSTVGDRGRTEAFF. In nucleotides, the CDR3 is TGTGCCAGCAGTGACTCCACCGTAGGGGACAGGGGGAGAACTGAAGCTTTCTTT.

The J gene is TRBJ1-2, the V gene TRBV18; perhaps TRBD1 as D (5 bases). Germline V gene lookup returns CDR1 KGHSH and CDR2 LQKENI. CDR3 length equals 15 residues. Trimming removed 2 bases at V and 5 bases at J, with 15 bases between. The CDR3 loop reads CASSPELGTGYGYTF. The CDR3 nucleotides read TGTGCCAGCTCACCAGAATTGGGGACTGGTTATGGCTACACCTTC.

The sample holds a few counts of this clone. V and J are TRBV29-1 and TRBJ2-7, with D possibly TRBD1 on 6 matching bases. This CDR3 contains 13 residues. V gave up 3 bases and J gave up 2 bases, with 11 bases separating them. CDR1 is SQVTM and CDR2 is ANQGSEA in the germline V gene. CDR3 bases: TGCAGCGTTGAGGGTGACAGGCCCTACGAGCAGTACTTC. This gives the protein CSVEGDRPYEQYF.

The rearrangement links TRBV12-1 to TRBJ2-3; TRBD1, the table's D call, was not compared with the DNA. TRBV12-1 is designated a pseudogene. The CDR3 has 16 residues. Written as DNA, the CDR3 is TGTGCCAGCAGCTTTGCAAACAGGGATGGCACAGATACGCAGTATTTT. As protein: CASSFANRDGTDTQYF.

V usage is TRBV7-6 and J usage is TRBJ2-2; D may be TRBD2 (5 bases). Germline values: CDR1 SGHVS, CDR2 FNYEAQ. This CDR3 has 16 residues. V shed 4 bases and J shed 0 bases, with 12 bases lying between them. CDR3 DNA: TGTGCCAGCAGCTCAGGAGGCGGAACGAACACCGGGGAGCTGTTTTTT. Encoded protein: CASSSGGGTNTGELFF.

This clone was recorded only once. The gene calls are TRBV11-2 and TRBJ2-1, with TRBD2 as a possible D gene (6 bases). The V end lost 2 bases, the J end lost 4 bases, and 15 bases lay between the germline ends. The CDR3 has 16 residues. Germline assignment: CDR1 SGHAT and CDR2 FQNNGV. Written as DNA, the CDR3 is TGTGCCAGCAGCTTATTCGTATTAGCGGAGTACAATGAGCAGTTCTTC. It codes for CASSLFVLAEYNEQFF.

CDR3 nucleotide sequence: TGCAGTGCTAGAGGCGCTGAAGCTTTCTTT. It yields the protein CSARGAEAFF. The gene calls are TRBV20-1 and TRBJ1-1, with D unresolved. There are 10 residues in the CDR3. V was cut by 1 base and J by 6 bases, with 3 bases left in between. Per the germline V gene, CDR1 is DFQATT and CDR2 is SNEGSKA (reference sequence).

The chain links TRBV25-1 to TRBJ2-7; 7 bases are shared with TRBD1. The trim removed 6 bases at V and 0 bases at J, leaving 2 bases unmatched. Germline assignment: CDR1 MGHDK and CDR2 SYGVNS. The CDR3 has 13 residues. CDR3 residues: CASRHRGSYEQYF. CDR3 sequence (DNA): TGTGCCAGCAGACACAGGGGCTCCTACGAGCAGTACTTC.

The genes are TRBV28 and TRBJ2-7; 9 bases are shared with TRBD2. CDR3 length: 15 amino acids. Germline values: CDR1 MDHEN, CDR2 SYDVKM. The ends lost 7 bases at V and 0 bases at J; junction bases unmatched: 7. CDR3 DNA: TGTGCCAGCATCCCCTCGGGACTAGCCTCCTACGAGCAGTACTTC. Its translation: CASIPSGLASYEQYF.

The genes are TRBV27 and TRBJ1-1; no reliable D call. This CDR3 region has 14 residues. In germline, CDR1 is MNHEY, CDR2 SMNVEV (reference sequence). V lost 4 bases and J lost 3, with 12 bases in between. CDR3 sequence reads: CASSSLVDYTEAFF. The CDR3 nucleotides read TGTGCCAGCAGTTCCCTAGTCGACTACACTGAAGCTTTCTTT.

J is TRBJ2-5 and V is TRBV11-1, with D possibly TRBD2 on 6 matching bases. Germline CDR1 SGHAT, CDR2 FQDESV (reference sequence). The CDR3 sequence is 15 residues long. Deletions cut 1 base from V and 13 bases from J, with 22 bases between. The CDR3 bases are TGTGCCAGCAGCTTAGGGGGTAGCGGTAGTGTTCCCCCGTACTTC. Its translation: CASSLGGSGSVPPYF.

This chain connects TRBV5-5 to TRBJ1-1; D perhaps matches TRBD1 (6 bases). Trimming removed 2 bases from V and 0 bases from J, with 8 bases in between. CDR1 and CDR2 from the germline V gene are SGHKS and YYEKEE (reference sequence). The CDR3 is 14 amino acids. The DNA for the CDR3 is TGTGCCAGCAGCTTAAGGGGGATGAACACTGAAGCTTTCTTT. The encoded protein is CASSLRGMNTEAFF.

The CDR3 is CASSQGDRPVGYTF. The CDR3 coding sequence is TGCGCCAGCAGCCAAGGGGACAGGCCGGTGGGCTACACCTTC. The rearrangement links TRBV4-1 to TRBJ1-2; 8 bases map to TRBD1. The CDR3 contains 14 residues. Per germline, CDR1 MGHRA and CDR2 YSYEKL. The junction had 6 bases not matched to a gene; V was cut back by 1 base and J by 8 bases.